The rows below give T cell receptor beta chains drawn from one sample of a study of shared T cell receptors in the human thymus. TCRdb's table, derived via immunoSEQ multiplex PCR, lists solely in-frame clones and lacks some. The table records around 730,000 clones, approximately 85% of them present only once. This sample was also put to use in a study of human thymus T cells.

Sequenced sample: thymocytes. These receptors came from a girl under three years old with a congenital heart defect. CDR3s include the opening cysteine and the closing phenylalanine or tryptophan. A D gene is named only where the DNA matches it firmly. The size field is filled for only some rows; it gives once, few, many or a size class.

v_call	clone_size	d_call	j_call	cdr3_aa	cdr3_nt
TRBV5-5	few	NA	TRBJ1-3	CASSPGQISGNTIYF	TGTGCCAGCAGCCCCGGACAGATCTCTGGAAACACCATATATTTT
TRBV6-1	NA	NA	TRBJ1-1	CASRSLGVAFF	TGTGCCAGCAGGTCCCTCGGGGTAGCTTTCTTT
TRBV4-3	few	TRBD1	TRBJ1-1	CASSPRGWDRERENTEAFF	TGCGCCAGCAGCCCGCGAGGGTGGGACAGGGAAAGGGAGAACACTGAAGCTTTCTTT
TRBV5-6	NA	NA	TRBJ2-1	CASSPPGNNEQFF	TGTGCCAGCAGCCCCCCGGGTAACAATGAGCAGTTCTTC
TRBV4-1	NA	NA	TRBJ2-1	CASSQDLGVEQFF	TGCGCCAGCAGCCAAGATCTGGGAGTGGAGCAGTTCTTC
TRBV29-1	once	NA	TRBJ2-3	CSPRQVSTDTQYF	TGCAGCCCCAGACAGGTTAGCACAGATACGCAGTATTTT
TRBV5-6	NA	TRBD1	TRBJ1-2	CASRATGSGGGYTF	TGTGCCAGCAGGGCGACAGGGTCGGGAGGGGGCTACACCTTC
TRBV19	NA	TRBD1	TRBJ1-5	CATHPQGGRNQPQHF	TGTGCCACCCACCCACAGGGGGGTAGGAATCAGCCCCAGCATTTT
TRBV5-4	NA	TRBD2	TRBJ2-7	CASSLGLAGNSYEQYF	TGTGCCAGCAGCTTGGGACTAGCGGGTAACTCCTACGAGCAGTACTTC
TRBV10-2	NA	NA	TRBJ1-2	CASKFGQEDAGYTF	TGCGCCAGCAAATTCGGGCAGGAGGACGCTGGCTACACCTTC
TRBV5-1	NA	NA	TRBJ1-2	CASYSIRSGYTF	TGCGCCAGCTATTCGATCAGGTCGGGCTACACCTTC
TRBV5-1	NA	NA	TRBJ2-7	CASSHPSKYRVYEQYF	TGCGCCAGCAGCCACCCATCCAAATACAGAGTCTACGAGCAGTACTTC
TRBV7-2	NA	NA	TRBJ2-7	CASSLSRVQDEQYF	TGTGCCAGCAGCTTGTCGAGGGTCCAAGACGAGCAGTACTTC
TRBV19	NA	NA	TRBJ1-2	CASIDRRGRYGYTF	TGTGCCAGTATCGATCGGCGGGGAAGATATGGCTACACCTTC
TRBV7-9	few	NA	TRBJ2-3	CASSPTGFFGADTQYF	TGTGCCAGCAGCCCCACAGGGTTCTTCGGGGCAGATACGCAGTATTTT
TRBV10-3	NA	NA	TRBJ1-2	CAISESEQGSYGYTF	TGTGCCATCAGTGAGTCGGAGCAGGGGTCCTATGGCTACACCTTC
TRBV6-1	NA	NA	TRBJ1-5	CASRFRSNQPQHF	TGTGCCAGCAGATTCAGGAGCAATCAGCCCCAGCATTTT
TRBV14	NA	NA	TRBJ2-7	CASSQDGAGASYEQYF	TGTGCCAGCAGCCAAGACGGGGCAGGGGCAAGCTACGAGCAGTACTTC
TRBV28	NA	TRBD1	TRBJ1-1	CASSHLGQALLGAFF	TGTGCCAGCAGTCATCTGGGACAGGCACTTTTAGGAGCTTTCTTT
TRBV5-1	NA	TRBD1	TRBJ2-3	CASSLFPGQGLGTQYF	TGCGCCAGCAGCTTATTCCCGGGACAGGGGTTGGGTACGCAGTATTTT
TRBV18	NA	TRBD2	TRBJ2-7	CASSPPGSAGATYEQYF	TGTGCCAGCTCACCACCTGGTTCAGCGGGGGCCACGTACGAGCAGTACTTC
TRBV9	NA	TRBD2	TRBJ2-3	CASTRAGAADTQYF	TGTGCCAGCACCAGAGCGGGGGCAGCAGATACGCAGTATTTT
TRBV4-3	NA	TRBD1	TRBJ2-7	CASSQAEGGLYEQYF	TGCGCCAGCAGCCAAGCGGAAGGGGGCCTTTACGAGCAGTACTTC
TRBV23-1	NA	TRBD1	TRBJ1-4	CASSQRGLVGQTSTNEKLFF	TGCGCCAGCAGTCAAAGGGGGCTGGTGGGACAGACCTCAACTAATGAAAAACTGTTTTTT
TRBV25-1	NA	NA	TRBJ1-6	CASSEYGHQNSPLHF	TGTGCCAGCAGTGAATACGGACACCAAAATTCACCCCTCCACTTT
TRBV6-1	NA	NA	TRBJ1-5	CASSEKDRLPGGQPQHF	TGTGCCAGCAGTGAAAAAGACAGATTACCCGGTGGCCAGCCCCAGCATTTT
TRBV11-2	NA	TRBD1	TRBJ1-1	CASSLDQGGAFF	TGTGCCAGCAGCTTAGATCAGGGGGGAGCTTTCTTT
TRBV6-5	NA	TRBD1	TRBJ1-1	CASRRGTGAFF	TGTGCCAGCAGGAGAGGGACAGGGGCTTTCTTT
TRBV28	NA	TRBD1	TRBJ1-1	CASSSKAQGTEAFF	TGTGCCAGCAGTTCCAAAGCACAGGGGACTGAAGCTTTCTTT
TRBV6-6	NA	TRBD1	TRBJ1-2	CASSVSIQGDGYTF	TGTGCCAGCAGTGTCTCCATCCAGGGGGATGGCTACACCTTC
TRBV7-2	NA	TRBD1	TRBJ2-3	CASSFKGTGWTDTQYF	TGTGCCAGCAGCTTTAAGGGGACAGGGTGGACAGATACGCAGTATTTT
TRBV27	NA	NA	TRBJ2-7	CASSSAGMSSYEQYF	TGTGCCAGCAGTTCCGCCGGGATGAGCTCCTACGAGCAGTACTTC
TRBV7-6	NA	NA	TRBJ1-5	CASSRGAPDQPQHF	TGTGCCAGCAGCCGGGGGGCCCCCGATCAGCCCCAGCATTTT
TRBV9	NA	TRBD1	TRBJ2-5	CASSVEGQGPFLKTQYF	TGTGCCAGCAGCGTAGAAGGACAGGGACCATTCTTGAAGACCCAGTACTTC
TRBV6-5	NA	NA	TRBJ1-2	CASASANYGYTF	TGTGCCAGCGCCAGCGCTAACTATGGCTACACCTTC
TRBV6-4	NA	TRBD2	TRBJ2-1	CASSDPSGGWTSGGRVAYNEQFF	TGTGCCAGCAGTGACCCTTCGGGGGGATGGACTAGCGGGGGTCGCGTCGCCTACAATGAGCAGTTCTTC
TRBV4-3	NA	NA	TRBJ1-4	CASSQEVPATNEKLFF	TGCGCCAGCAGCCAAGAAGTACCGGCAACTAATGAAAAACTGTTTTTT
TRBV5-1	NA	TRBD1	TRBJ1-2	CASSWDRNYGYTF	TGCGCCAGCAGCTGGGACAGAAACTATGGCTACACCTTC
TRBV6-1	NA	TRBD2	TRBJ2-4	CASLSGGNIQYF	TGTGCCAGCCTCAGCGGGGGGAACATTCAGTACTTC
TRBV27	NA	NA	TRBJ2-7	CASSLLWSTQRNSYEQYF	TGTGCCAGCAGTTTATTGTGGTCGACTCAGCGAAACTCCTACGAGCAGTACTTC
TRBV4-3	NA	TRBD1	TRBJ1-3	CASSLLQPGQGNTIYF	TGCGCCAGCAGCCTATTACAGCCGGGACAGGGGAACACCATATATTTT
TRBV4-3	NA	NA	TRBJ1-6	CASSQPLRGSPLHF	TGCGCCAGCAGCCAGCCCCTAAGGGGCTCACCCCTCCACTTT
TRBV6-1	NA	TRBD2	TRBJ2-1	CASSGGGTYNEQFF	TGTGCCAGCAGTGGGGGGGGAACCTACAATGAGCAGTTCTTC
TRBV5-4	NA	TRBD2	TRBJ2-1	CASYGGGVNEQFF	TGTGCCAGCTACGGCGGGGGGGTAAATGAGCAGTTCTTC
TRBV10-3	once	NA	TRBJ1-1	CASPPPRGACTEAFF	TGTGCCAGCCCACCTCCTCGGGGGGCGTGCACTGAAGCTTTCTTT
TRBV4-1	few	NA	TRBJ1-2	CASSQDGGKDYGYTF	TGCGCCAGCAGCCAAGATGGGGGGAAAGACTATGGCTACACCTTC